This TCR beta chain came from a study of T-cell memory formation after mild COVID-19. Study-level information: Largely, the TCR clusters proved donor specific.

From the 5' RACE reads, TCRdb called clonotypes with MiXCR, one entry per CDR3 protein. The sample carries about 39,000 distinct CDR3 sequences, about 6% recorded once. Study results and caveats: Researchers found some responding clones in pre-infection memory, a sign that cross-reactive memory joined.

This clonotype was observed many times. What it recognizes is unknown. Germline and junction disagree at one end, which may indicate a read error. The CDR3 extends over 14 amino acids. CDR1 and CDR2 from the germline V gene are SGHTA and FQGNSA. J is TRBJ2-3 and V is TRBV7-2, with 7 bases matching TRBD1. The sample consisted of PBMCs or a T cell subset sorted from them (not recorded which). This clonotype originated in an adult who had mild COVID-19 (a few samples of this study predate the infection). Cell type and time point are not known. The CDR3, as DNA: TGTGCCAGCACCTTAGACAGGGTCGCAGATACGCAGTATTTT. Its translation is CASTLDRVADTQYF.